This TCR beta chain was retrieved from a study of T-cell memory formation after mild COVID-19. At the level of the study: For the most part, TCR clusters were specific to one donor.

This clonotype was counted many times. Its antigen is still unknown. From germline, CDR1 is SGDLS and CDR2 YYNGEE. The length of the CDR3 is 15 residues. Trimming left V 1 base short and J 0 bases short, with 10 bases between. Study results and limitations: Contracting CD8+ clones were enriched in EMRA, CD4+ mainly in CM and EM. Within pre-infection memory, some responding clones were found, suggesting cross-reactive memory joined.

TCRdb re-called the 5' RACE reads through MiXCR, storing one row per CDR3 protein. This table holds approximately 46,000 distinct CDR3 sequences, 5.5% to 8.5% found once. The rearrangement uses TRBV9 and TRBJ2-5; D gene ambiguous. Sequencing was carried out using PBMCs or a T cell subset sorted from them (not recorded which). This TCR was sampled from an adult who had mild COVID-19 (a few samples of this study predate the infection). Cell type and time point are not known. The CDR3 sequence: CASSVSPANQETQYF. In DNA form, the CDR3 reads TGTGCCAGCAGCGTATCTCCTGCGAACCAAGAGACCCAGTACTTC. Using reference TRBV9 and TRBJ2-5 for the parts outside the CDR3, the full variable domain is DSGVTQTPKHLITATGQRVTLRCSPRSGDLSVYWYQQSLDQGLQFLIQYYNGEERAKGNILERFSAQQFPDLHSELNLSSLELGDSALYFCASSVSPANQETQYFGPGTRLLVL.